This TCR beta chain appears in the sequencing data of a study of cytomegalovirus exposure and HLA in healthy donors listed by TCRdb under 2017. Looking at the study overall: An earlier analysis of 587 of the donors reported approximately 270 Gb of sequence data and 117 million unique TCR beta sequences from some 180 million T cells. About 300 gigabases of sequencing data and some 85 million unique TCR sequences were included in an early release covering over 600 HLA-typed donors. Of the roughly 390 genotyped donors, 65% to 90% were placed in the genetic ancestry cluster associated with self-reported Caucasian donors. The study was designed to test whether signatures of past pathogen exposure could be identified by cataloging public T cell receptors. The T cell repertoires of 666 subjects were profiled by immunosequencing and related to cytomegalovirus serostatus. Along with the roughly 710-subject first cohort, a separate validation cohort of 120 different subjects was used. High-throughput TCR immunosequencing, statistical association of individual TCRs with disease status, and machine learning were combined to predict cytomegalovirus infection status. A later analysis re-analyzed previously published TCR beta repertoires from roughly 600 donors and added high-resolution HLA genotyping to study TCR occurrence patterns. Rather than drawing on any new phenotypic data, the later analysis identified candidate immune exposures from TCR beta sequences and the way those sequences occurred across donors. In an earlier analysis of roughly 580 of the donors, high-throughput TCR beta sequencing was used to judge whether each TCR beta V gene segment behaved as functional or pseudogenic. Donor age, sex, ethnicity and CMV serostatus were compiled together with the repertoire data. A later genetic analysis used genome-wide SNP genotypes for about 60% of the 666 donors, treating that subset as a discovery cohort. All discovery cohort repertoires had been generated using a single sequencing platform. HLA typing included class I and class II loci at four-digit resolution. Typing coverage differed by locus: A, B, C, DRB1 and DQB1 were typed in about 629-640 donors, DQA1 in 500 to 550, DPA1 in over 600, and DPB1 in 400 to 490. Several DR-DQ haplotypes were treated as single units for association and clustering because of strong linkage in the cohort. On average, around 240,000 unique TCR beta nucleotide sequences were sequenced per donor among about 400 genotyped donors of the cohort, with 15% to 20% of those sequences being non-productive.

The germline V gene (reference sequence) specifies LNHDA as CDR1 and SQIVND as CDR2. From cysteine to phenylalanine, the CDR3 is 15 amino acids long. Only the CDR3 DNA is retained, 45 bases long and in frame from the first base. At the junction V is shortened by 5 bases and J by 0 bases, with 13 bases in between. This clone was counted a single time. Which antigen it targets is not known. Per-nucleotide qualities are absent, and no much larger clonotype sits a single base away. In total, fewer than 750 healthy bone marrow donors made up the cohort. Cohort members were all nominally healthy when sampled, although unrecorded immune exposures were likely present. The donor was CMV seronegative and belonged to the group of under 400 seronegative cohort members. Every donor gave a peripheral blood sample, and the peripheral blood mononuclear cells from that sample were used for TCR beta sequencing. Genomic DNA was extracted from the blood cell samples with the Qiagen DNeasy Blood Extraction Kit.

Overall study outcomes, separate from this receptor: According to a later genetic analysis, donors in an Asian-associated ancestry cluster had fewer N-insertions in productive TCRs than the roughly 700-donor mean. This cohort had only TCR beta chains sequenced, and the lack of alpha or paired-chain data limited which features could be detected. Several of the top co-occurrence clusters appeared to be linked to parvovirus B19, influenza, CMV and Epstein-Barr virus, according to a later analysis. In a later analysis, the rate of TCR association differed among HLA loci, with DRB1 alleles having the most associated TCRs and HLA-C alleles having the fewest. Linkage disequilibrium might explain the correlated functional status among segregating V segments, but an unknown experimental factor could not be ruled out. A further reported finding was that TCR beta sequences accurately predicted the HLA-A and HLA-B alleles for most subjects in the first cohort. The classifier was reported to diagnose cytomegalovirus status with high specificity and sensitivity in both the original cohort and the validation cohort. Because the 87-base-pair reads could not distinguish some IMGT-functional V segments, including TRBV6-2 and TRBV6-3, those segments were excluded. In a later genetic analysis, a missense DCLRE1C variant was associated with V-gene and J-gene trimming of TCR beta chains, and the association was replicated in an independent cohort. According to a later analysis, most CMV-associated TCR beta chains appeared to be HLA-restricted, and the HLA associations seemed to be driven largely by CMV exposure. Sequencing depth was assumed to be roughly uniform across donors in the presence/absence analyses, though that assumption may not hold. The study gave a list of roughly 150 TCR beta chains associated with cytomegalovirus. The earlier analysis of 587 of the donors excluded 15 to 20 rarely observed V segments, including chromosome 9 orphons, because counts were too low. The sequencing pipeline was judged likely to have produced a cluster of highly shared sequence variants as a technical artifact. Immune exposure information for the cohort was limited to CMV serostatus. Because some donors lacked HLA typing at each locus, the association tests relied only on the typed subset. Assigning TCR associations to individual alleles was difficult when HLA alleles, especially DR and DQ, strongly co-occurred. It was suggested by the authors that the approach could potentially be generalized to other disease states and immunological phenotypes. Most TCR sequences were seen in very few donors, while some public TCRs were found in many individuals. In a later analysis, HLA-associated TCR beta chains were found to be more clonally expanded and to have lower generation probabilities than equally common non-associated chains. An earlier analysis of approximately 570 of the donors showed that most TCR beta V segments appeared in productive rearrangements either about 87% or about 30% of the time, which broadly matched IMGT annotations. In vitro tests confirmed that a few of the cytomegalovirus-associated TCR beta chains recognize cytomegalovirus antigens. Specific HLA alleles were associated with some 15,000 TCR beta sequences at a false discovery rate of 0.05 in a later analysis.

Library method: the immunoSEQ multiplex PCR assay. A mixture of 60 forward primers for TCR Vbeta segments and 13 reverse primers for TCR Jbeta segments was used in the multiplex PCR. A multiplex PCR assay on genomic DNA amplified the CDR3 region of rearranged TCR beta genes. Amplified TCR beta libraries were sequenced as 87-base-pair reads on the Illumina HiSeq System. As for how the authors treated the data: A later analysis counted approximately 74 million unique TCR beta chains across the 550 to 800 repertoires, and 10 million to 12 million of these chains were shared by at least two donors. Raw reads were error-corrected and collapsed into unique sequences by a nearest-neighbor algorithm in which closely related sequences were merged to remove PCR and sequencing errors. V, D and J gene segments were assigned by aligning CDR3 sequences to IMGT reference sequences. Each retained sequence needed at least a six-nucleotide match to both a V gene segment and a J gene segment. A rearrangement was called productive if the CDR3 had no stop codons and remained in frame with V and J, and every other rearrangement was called non-productive. CDR3 was defined according to IMGT convention as the region running from the second conserved V-encoded cysteine to the conserved J-encoded phenylalanine. The earlier analysis of a few hundred of the donors excluded sequences that lacked an unambiguous match to a single V gene segment. In an earlier analysis of several hundred of the donors, a V segment was called functional when productive rearrangements were above 56.7%, and segregating when the standard deviation between donors exceeded 5%. A statistical classification framework was developed to diagnose cytomegalovirus status using the catalog of TCR beta chain sequences. In a later analysis, V and J genes were assigned by comparing TCR nucleotide sequences against IMGT/GENE-DB human TR gene sequences. A later analysis assigned CDR3 sequences and most-parsimonious VDJ recombination scenarios with the TCRdist pipeline. In a later analysis, each TCR beta chain was defined by its CDR3 amino acid sequence together with its V-gene family, and reads lacking a unique V-gene family were excluded. As a way to deal with suspected cross-contamination and a sequencing artifact, a later analysis dropped hundreds of nucleotide sequences that were highly shared and had low generation probability. In a later analysis, a clonal expansion index for each public chain was calculated from normalized within-repertoire ranks of inferred template counts. Generation probabilities in a later analysis came from a VDJ recombination model fitted to out-of-frame rearrangements, and those results were checked against IGoR. A later analysis scored TCR-TCR, TCR-HLA and TCR-CMV co-occurrence with hypergeometric tests, applying a repertoire-size bias correction to TCR pairs. A later analysis estimated false discovery rates by permuting HLA or CMV assignments 20 times. In a later analysis, co-occurring TCRs were grouped with DBSCAN, and TCRdist sequence similarity was added when clustering was performed within HLA-allele-positive subsets. For co-occurrence clustering, repertoires with fewer than 30,000 or more than 120,000 public chains were excluded, along with about five repertoires with anomalous nucleotide sharing. Held by TCRdb, this immuneACCESS table contains in-frame sequences only and omits some clones. Under half of the omission traces to an unresolved V gene where checked; the cause of the rest is unknown. V and J calls and clone size follow that table, whereas D and trimming were derived from the DNA. In this sample the table shows roughly 290,000 clones, around 90% of which occur a single time. Together, the top ten hold approximately 2% of the sample.

This clonotype originated in a young woman in good health and CMV-seronegative. Sequences were obtained from PBMCs. The sequence is built from TRBV19 and TRBJ1-2; TRBD1 might be the D gene, on 6 matching bases. DNA sequence: TGTGCCAGTAGTGTACAGGGTATAACTAACTATGGCTACACCTTC. This translates into CASSVQGITNYGYTF.